This T cell receptor (beta chain) originates from a study of monozygotic twins with inflammatory bowel disease. Study findings and constraints: Sharing of clonotypes with others was lower in IBD patients than in healthy twins, and this was especially so with disease activity. Diversity of TCRbeta measured by inverse Simpson was lower in IBD patients than in healthy co-twins.

Per TCR library, approximately 3,500 ng of total RNA was used. No DNA is given; TCRdb re-called the 5' RACE reads and lists each CDR3 protein once. Seen in this sample are tens of thousands of distinct CDR3 sequences; the ten most common clones hold about 8%. The CDR3 has 14 residues. Looked up from germline, CDR1 is KGHSH and CDR2 is LQKENI. A note on this clonotype: The antigen is not known.

Donors each contributed one blood sample measuring less than 3 ml. The V call is TRBV18, the J call TRBJ1-2. This receptor was taken from a human donor with ulcerative colitis or Crohn's disease, or a healthy co-twin of an affected twin (not recorded which). The source material was blood. The CDR3 spells CASSPRESNYGYTF.